The clone carrying this T cell receptor beta chain showed up just a few times. What it binds is unknown. These data belong to a study of chemoradiotherapy in HPV16-positive cancers. In the study overall: Two HPV16-positive patients' cells yielded candidate HPV-specific clones and common motifs.

The repertoire was sequenced with immunoSEQ multiplex PCR; TCRdb's copy has only in-frame clones and lacks some. The data contain more than 2,000 clones, roughly 79% of them singletons. Study-wide results and caveats: Candidate HPV-specific clones and E7-related TCR motifs grew in tumor during treatment. In HPV16-positive patients, HPV-responsive T-cell expansion tracked better recurrence-free survival.

Repeated repertoire sampling spanned the course of chemoradiotherapy. This receptor was obtained from a human donor with HPV-associated anogenital cancer. Specimen: tumor tissue, collected from a patient who underwent chemoradiotherapy.

The CDR3 reads CASARGDTDTQYF. CDR3 DNA sequence: TGTGCCAGCGCGAGGGGGGACACAGATACGCAGTATTTT. The chain employs TRBV9 and TRBJ2-3; D may match TRBD1 or TRBD2 (6 bases each). The V gene's germline CDR1 is SGDLS and CDR2 YYNGEE. Trimming removed 7 bases at V and 2 bases at J, with 11 bases between. The CDR3 has 13 residues.